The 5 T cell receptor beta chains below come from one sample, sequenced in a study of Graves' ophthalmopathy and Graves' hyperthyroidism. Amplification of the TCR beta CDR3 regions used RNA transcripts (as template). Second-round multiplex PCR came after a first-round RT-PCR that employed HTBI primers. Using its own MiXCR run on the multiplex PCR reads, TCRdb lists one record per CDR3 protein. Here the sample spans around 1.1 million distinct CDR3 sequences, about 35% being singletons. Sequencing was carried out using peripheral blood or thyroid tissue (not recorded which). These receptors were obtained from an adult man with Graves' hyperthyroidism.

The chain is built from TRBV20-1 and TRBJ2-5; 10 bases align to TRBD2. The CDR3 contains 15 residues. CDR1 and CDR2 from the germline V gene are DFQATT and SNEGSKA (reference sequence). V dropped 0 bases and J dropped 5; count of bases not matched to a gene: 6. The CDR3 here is CSARDGLAVFETQYF. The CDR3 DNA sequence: TGCAGTGCTAGAGATGGACTAGCGGTCTTCGAGACCCAGTACTTC.

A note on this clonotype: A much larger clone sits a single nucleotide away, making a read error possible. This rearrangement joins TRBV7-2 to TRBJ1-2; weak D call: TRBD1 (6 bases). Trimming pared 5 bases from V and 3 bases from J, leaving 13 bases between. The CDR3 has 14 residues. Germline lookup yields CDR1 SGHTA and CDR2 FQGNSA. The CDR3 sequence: CASSRSGTHYGYTF. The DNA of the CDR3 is TGTGCCAGCAGCCGGTCCGGGACACACTATGGCTACACCTTC.

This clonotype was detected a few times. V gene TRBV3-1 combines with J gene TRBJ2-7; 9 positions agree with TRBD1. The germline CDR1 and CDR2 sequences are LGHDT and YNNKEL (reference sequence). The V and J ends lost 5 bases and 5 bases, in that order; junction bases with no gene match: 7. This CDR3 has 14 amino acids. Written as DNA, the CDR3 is TGTGCCAGCAGCGCCGGGACAGGGCGAGACGAGCAGTACTTC. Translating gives CASSAGTGRDEQYF.

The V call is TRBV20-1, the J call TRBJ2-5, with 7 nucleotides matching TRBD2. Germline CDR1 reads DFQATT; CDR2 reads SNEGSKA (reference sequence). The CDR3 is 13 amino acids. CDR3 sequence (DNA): TGCAGCCCGGGGCTAGCGGAGCAAGAGACCCAGTACTTC. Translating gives CSPGLAEQETQYF.

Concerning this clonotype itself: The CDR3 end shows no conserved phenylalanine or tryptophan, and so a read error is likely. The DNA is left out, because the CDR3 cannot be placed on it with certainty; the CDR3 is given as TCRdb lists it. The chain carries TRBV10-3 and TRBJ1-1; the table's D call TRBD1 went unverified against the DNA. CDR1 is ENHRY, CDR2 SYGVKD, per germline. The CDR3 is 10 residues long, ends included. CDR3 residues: CAISVEQGVY.